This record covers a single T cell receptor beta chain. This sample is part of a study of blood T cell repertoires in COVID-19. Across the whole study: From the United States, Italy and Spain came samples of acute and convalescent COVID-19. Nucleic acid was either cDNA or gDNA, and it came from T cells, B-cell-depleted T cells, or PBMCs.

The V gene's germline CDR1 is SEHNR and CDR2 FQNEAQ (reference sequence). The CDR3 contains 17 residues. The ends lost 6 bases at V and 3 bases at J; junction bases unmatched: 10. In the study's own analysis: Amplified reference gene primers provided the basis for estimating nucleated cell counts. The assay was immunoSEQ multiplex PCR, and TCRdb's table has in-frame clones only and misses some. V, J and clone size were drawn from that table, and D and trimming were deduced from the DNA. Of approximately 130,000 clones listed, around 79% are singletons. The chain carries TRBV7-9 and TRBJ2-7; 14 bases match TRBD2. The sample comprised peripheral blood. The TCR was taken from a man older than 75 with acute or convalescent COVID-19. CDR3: CASSPPPGTSGSYEQYF. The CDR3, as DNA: TGTGCCAGCAGTCCACCTCCCGGGACTAGCGGGAGCTACGAGCAGTACTTC.